This T cell receptor beta chain derives from a study of blood T cell repertoires in COVID-19. The CDR3 has 15 amino acids. The ends lost 6 bases at V and 4 bases at J; junction bases unmatched: 7. Germline V gene sequence: CDR1 SGHTA, CDR2 FQGNSA. The assay was immunoSEQ multiplex PCR, and TCRdb's table has in-frame clones only and misses some. The sample holds some 80,000 clones, 85% seen once. Seattle patient enrollment occurred during active infection, with longitudinal follow-up thereafter. The clonotype comes from a man over 45 with COVID-19, enrolled during active disease. The sample comprised peripheral blood. The gene calls are TRBV7-2 and TRBJ2-2, with 8 positions matching TRBD1. The CDR3 loop reads CASSMTGVSTGELFF. The CDR3 coding sequence is TGTGCCAGCAGTATGACAGGGGTCAGCACCGGGGAGCTGTTTTTT.